What follows are 15 T cell receptor beta chains derived from one specimen sequenced in a study of shared clonotypes between healthy human individuals. Naive CD8 cells, CD45RO-negative and positively selected for CCR7, excluded terminally differentiated effector memory CD45RA+ cells. TCRdb's table, derived via immunoSEQ multiplex PCR, lists solely in-frame clones and lacks some. The profile covers some 2.1 million clones, with roughly 95% appearing a single time and 0.9% to 1.3% taken by the ten largest. Sequenced material: naive CD8+ T cells sorted from blood. Receptors originate from a man aged 18 to 29 in good health.

J is TRBJ2-2 and V is TRBV13; D is perhaps TRBD1 (6 bases). This CDR3 has 15 residues. Germline CDR1 is PRHDT and CDR2 is FYEKMQ (reference sequence). With 3 bases removed from V and 1 base from J, the gap between germline ends came to 9 bases. CDR3 amino acids: CASSLRGWNTGELFF. As DNA, the CDR3 is TGTGCCAGCAGCTTGAGGGGGTGGAACACCGGGGAGCTGTTTTTT.

The gene calls are TRBV2 and TRBJ1-3; TRBD1 matches 9 bases. Germline V gene sequence: CDR1 SNHLY, CDR2 FYNNEI. The V segment lost 1 base and the J segment 3 bases; nucleotides outside the gene matches: 1. The CDR3 is 15 amino acids. This chain's CDR3 is CASSEDRGLGNTIYF. Here the CDR3 DNA reads TGTGCCAGCAGTGAAGACAGGGGGCTTGGAAACACCATATATTTT.

This chain uses TRBV6-5 with TRBJ2-7; tentatively, D is TRBD1 (5 bases). Germline V CDR1 and CDR2: MNHEY, SVGAGI. The CDR3 sequence is 13 residues long. The V end lost 4 bases, the J end lost 4 bases, and 11 bases lay between the germline ends. The CDR3 DNA is TGTGCCAGCAGTTCTGACAGCCTATACGAGCAGTACTTC. Its protein product is CASSSDSLYEQYF.

The chain links TRBV6-5 to TRBJ2-7; TRBD1 agrees at 8 bases. From germline, CDR1 is MNHEY and CDR2 SVGAGI. The trim removed 6 bases at V and 0 bases at J, leaving 7 bases unmatched. The CDR3 covers 15 residues. The CDR3 protein is CASSHGQGDSYEQYF. CDR3 DNA sequence: TGTGCCAGCAGCCACGGACAGGGCGACTCCTACGAGCAGTACTTC.

V is TRBV2 and J is TRBJ1-5; a weak D match, TRBD1 (5 bases). Trimming left V 5 bases short and J 4 bases short, with 12 bases between. Per the germline V gene, CDR1 is SNHLY and CDR2 is FYNNEI. This CDR3 is 14 amino acids long. The DNA of the CDR3 is TGTGCCAGCAGTCCGGGGGGGGGTAATCAGCCCCAGCATTTT. Translating it yields CASSPGGGNQPQHF.

This chain connects TRBV10-2 to TRBJ2-7, with 9 bases that match TRBD2. The germline CDR1 and CDR2 sequences are WSHSY and SAAADI. V lost 0 bases, J lost 3 bases, and 6 bases stayed unmatched. The CDR3 is 16 residues long. The CDR3 DNA reads as TGCGCCAGCAGTGAGTCGGGGAGCGGGAGGTTCTACGAGCAGTACTTC. This translates into CASSESGSGRFYEQYF.

The CDR3 sequence: CASSLAQTGLRLAGGLNEQFF. Written as DNA, the CDR3 is TGTGCCAGCAGCTTAGCCCAGACAGGGCTTCGACTAGCGGGAGGGTTAAATGAGCAGTTCTTC. The rearrangement links TRBV7-6 to TRBJ2-1; TRBD2 matches 14 bases. CDR3 length: 21 residues. Per germline, CDR1 SGHVS and CDR2 FNYEAQ. Unmatched junction bases numbered 17, after V lost 0 bases and J lost 7 bases.

This clone was observed a few times. V gene TRBV25-1 combines with J gene TRBJ2-3, with 11 bases that match TRBD2. V gave up 4 bases and J gave up 6 bases; unmatched junction bases: 6. CDR1 and CDR2 (germline): MGHDK, SYGVNS. CDR3 length: 15 amino acids. The CDR3 loop is CASSALAGGIDTQYF. CDR3 coding DNA: TGTGCCAGCAGTGCCCTAGCGGGGGGAATTGATACGCAGTATTTT.

CDR3: CSVETGGQNTGELFF. The CDR3, as DNA: TGCAGCGTTGAAACAGGGGGGCAGAACACCGGGGAGCTGTTTTTT. The gene calls are TRBV29-1 and TRBJ2-2; the match to TRBD1 covers 8 bases. V gave up 2 bases and J gave up 1 base; unmatched junction bases: 3. Germline V lookup: CDR1 SQVTM, CDR2 ANQGSEA. The CDR3 covers 15 residues.

The V call is TRBV7-6, the J call TRBJ1-1, with D maybe TRBD1 (5 bases). This CDR3 contains 15 residues. Germline CDR1 is SGHVS and CDR2 is FNYEAQ. V was cut by 5 bases and J by 1 base, with 14 bases left in between. CDR3 region: CASSPPPTANTEAFF. As DNA, the CDR3 is TGTGCCAGCAGCCCCCCCCCGACAGCGAACACTGAAGCTTTCTTT.

The chain links TRBV5-4 to TRBJ2-2; possibly TRBD2 for D (5 bases). V was clipped by 3 bases and J by 1 base, with 10 bases between them. This CDR3 comprises 15 residues. CDR1 SGHNT and CDR2 YYREEE come from the germline V gene (reference sequence). CDR3 region: CASSYREQNTGELFF. The DNA for the CDR3 is TGTGCCAGCAGCTATAGGGAGCAGAACACCGGGGAGCTGTTTTTT.

The chain couples TRBV2 to TRBJ2-1; perhaps TRBD2 as D (7 bases). The CDR3 is 14 amino acids. Germline assignment: CDR1 SNHLY and CDR2 FYNNEI. Trimming shortened V by 3 bases and J by 6 bases, and 12 bases separated the two germline ends. The CDR3 loop reads CASSEGGPGNEQFF. CDR3 bases: TGTGCCAGCAGTGAGGGGGGGCCTGGCAATGAGCAGTTCTTC.

V is TRBV2 and J is TRBJ1-6; D remains unclear. The CDR3 totals 15 residues. Per germline, CDR1 SNHLY and CDR2 FYNNEI. The V gene lost 2 bases and the J gene lost 7 bases, with 12 bases spanning the gap. CDR3 residues: CASSEQPPGNSPLHF. The CDR3 coding sequence is TGTGCCAGCAGTGAACAGCCCCCGGGAAATTCACCCCTCCACTTT.

The V call is TRBV2, the J call TRBJ2-3, with 10 bases identical to TRBD2. V shed 2 bases, J shed 0 bases, and the junction held 5 bases outside the gene matches. CDR3 length: 17 amino acids. The germline CDR1 and CDR2 sequences are SNHLY and FYNNEI. CDR3 DNA: TGTGCCAGCAGTGAACTAGCGGGGGATCCCAGCACAGATACGCAGTATTTT. Protein: CASSELAGDPSTDTQYF. The entire variable domain, with the rest obtained from reference TRBV2 and TRBJ2-3, is as follows: EPEVTQTPSHQVTQMGQEVILRCVPISNHLYFYWYRQILGQKVEFLVSFYNNEISEKSEIFDDQFSVERPDGSNFTLKIRSTKLEDSAMYFCASSELAGDPSTDTQYFGPGTRLTVL.

Worth noting for this clone: The same CDR3 can be traced to other DNA sequences in this sample. This sequence joins TRBV27 and TRBJ2-1, with TRBD1 matching 8 bases. Losses at the gene ends were 2 bases for V and 7 bases for J; bases not matched to a gene: 1. Per the germline V gene, CDR1 is MNHEY and CDR2 is SMNVEV (reference sequence). The CDR3 length is 13 residues. The CDR3 nucleotides are TGTGCCAGCAGTTTAGACAGGGGAAATGAGCAGTTCTTC. Translating gives CASSLDRGNEQFF.